The 27 T cell receptor beta chains given below trace back to one sample, sequenced in a study of lymphopenia after photon versus proton radiotherapy. Profiled with immunoSEQ multiplex PCR; TCRdb holds only in-frame clones, not every one. The sample has approximately 25,000 clones, roughly 89% seen once. Sequences were derived from peripheral blood, sampled from a patient treated with photon-based radiotherapy. Receptor source: a man aged 45-60 years with gastric cancer.

Written as DNA, the CDR3 is TGTGCCAGCAGCCAAGATCTTAGTAGGGGCTACACCTTC. Protein sequence: CASSQDLSRGYTF. The chain employs TRBV14 and TRBJ1-2; no clear D gene. CDR3 length: 13 residues. With 0 bases removed from V and 8 bases from J, the gap between germline ends came to 10 bases. Germline V gene data show CDR1 as SGHDN and CDR2 as FVKESK. The full variable domain, completed using reference TRBV14 and TRBJ1-2, is EAGVTQFPSHSVIEKGQTVTLRCDPISGHDNLYWYRRVMGKEIKFLLHFVKESKQDESGMPNNRFLAERTGGTYSTLKVQPAELEDSGVYFCASSQDLSRGYTFGSGTRLTVV.

The chain employs TRBV6-5 and TRBJ2-5, with a weak D call TRBD1 (5 bases). CDR3 length equals 16 residues. Trimming cost V 2 bases and J 4 bases, with 17 bases left between them. Looked up from germline, CDR1 is MNHEY and CDR2 is SVGAGI. The CDR3 protein is CASSYGAGRMGETQYF. The CDR3, as DNA: TGTGCCAGCAGTTACGGGGCAGGACGGATGGGAGAGACCCAGTACTTC.

This clone was recorded once. The rearrangement links TRBV2 to TRBJ2-2; 9 bases match TRBD2. Germline V lookup: CDR1 SNHLY, CDR2 FYNNEI. The CDR3 runs to 14 residues. The trim removed 7 bases at V and 5 bases at J, leaving 5 bases unmatched. The CDR3 region is CASKVLAGTGELFF. The CDR3 nucleotides are TGTGCCAGCAAGGTACTAGCGGGTACCGGGGAGCTGTTTTTT.

V is TRBV18 and J is TRBJ2-2, with D hard to call. The V gene lost 3 bases and the J gene lost 1 base, with 9 bases spanning the gap. This CDR3 has 15 residues. Germline V gene sequence: CDR1 KGHSH, CDR2 LQKENI. CDR3: CASSPRQQNTGELFF. The CDR3 nucleotides read TGTGCCAGCTCACCGAGACAACAGAACACCGGGGAGCTGTTTTTT. Together with reference TRBV18 and TRBJ2-2, the CDR3 gives the full variable domain: NAGVMQNPRHLVRRRGQEARLRCSPMKGHSHVYWYRQLPEEGLKFMVYLQKENIIDESGMPKERFSAEFPKEGPSILRIQQVVRGDSAAYFCASSPRQQNTGELFFGEGSRLTVL.

The chain recombines TRBV2 with TRBJ2-1, with TRBD1 matching over 9 bases. V lost 8 bases and J lost 7; bases outside the gene matches: 6. In germline, CDR1 is SNHLY, CDR2 FYNNEI. The CDR3 runs 13 residues. The CDR3 DNA follows: TGTGCCAGCGGGACAGGGAGTGGGAATGAGCAGTTCTTC. This codes for CASGTGSGNEQFF.

Points on this clone: The identical CDR3 is also encoded by other nucleotide sequences in the sample. The chain employs TRBV18 and TRBJ1-5, with D perhaps TRBD1 (5 bases). Germline CDR1 reads KGHSH; CDR2 reads LQKENI. V shed 1 base and J shed 5 bases, with 6 bases lying between them. The length of the CDR3 is 13 residues. The CDR3 nucleotides read TGTGCCAGCTCACCACAGGGGTATCAGCCCCAGCATTTT. It codes for CASSPQGYQPQHF.

The chain combines TRBV2 with TRBJ2-5, with D perhaps assigned TRBD1 or TRBD2 (5 bases each). The CDR3 runs 15 residues. The germline CDR1 and CDR2 sequences are SNHLY and FYNNEI. Trimming left V 1 base short and J 7 bases short, with 16 bases between. The CDR3 coding sequence is TGTGCCAGCAGTGAAGAGCCGGGGCAGACCGGGACCCAGTACTTC. Protein sequence: CASSEEPGQTGTQYF. The full variable domain, in which reference TRBV2 and TRBJ2-5 provide the parts outside the CDR3, is EPEVTQTPSHQVTQMGQEVILRCVPISNHLYFYWYRQILGQKVEFLVSFYNNEISEKSEIFDDQFSVERPDGSNFTLKIRSTKLEDSAMYFCASSEEPGQTGTQYFGPGTRLLVL.

This chain connects TRBV19 to TRBJ1-5, with D possibly TRBD1 on 5 matching bases. Germline loops: CDR1 LNHDA, CDR2 SQIVND (reference sequence). V was shortened by 4 bases and J by 0 bases, with 10 bases between the two germline ends. This CDR3 spans 15 amino acids. The CDR3 loop is CASSRQPYSNQPQHF. The CDR3 coding sequence is TGTGCCAGTAGTAGACAGCCGTATAGCAATCAGCCCCAGCATTTT.

A remark on this clone: At one of its ends the junction is not consistent with the germline gene, which may arise from a read error. The CDR3, as DNA: TGTGCCATCAGAGAGTCAGCGGTCACAGATACGCAGTATTTT. It encodes CAIRESAVTDTQYF. V gene TRBV10-3 combines with J gene TRBJ2-3, with a tentative D call TRBD2 (5 bases). The CDR3 is 14 amino acids. Germline CDR1 is ENHRY and CDR2 is SYGVKD.

This chain connects TRBV19 to TRBJ2-2, with 7 bases fitting TRBD1. Germline values: CDR1 LNHDA, CDR2 SQIVND (reference sequence). The CDR3 covers 15 residues. V trimming: 4 bases; J trimming: 3 bases; junction bases outside the gene matches: 5. In DNA form, the CDR3 reads TGTGCCAGTAGTACCAGGGGGATGTACACCGGGGAGCTGTTTTTT. Translating it yields CASSTRGMYTGELFF.

The V gene is TRBV27, the J gene TRBJ2-5, with 16 bases aligning to TRBD2. Per germline, CDR1 MNHEY and CDR2 SMNVEV (reference sequence). Unmatched junction bases numbered 11, after V lost 3 bases and J lost 4 bases. This CDR3 contains 19 residues. CDR3 sequence: CASSFSPGLAGGPVETQYF. The DNA of the CDR3 is TGTGCCAGCAGTTTTTCACCGGGACTAGCGGGGGGGCCGGTAGAGACCCAGTACTTC.

The chain carries TRBV14 and TRBJ2-1; no clear D gene. Trimming removed 1 base from V and 6 bases from J, with 10 bases in between. CDR3 size: 14 residues. Germline assignment: CDR1 SGHDN and CDR2 FVKESK. CDR3 coding DNA: TGTGCCAGCAGCCAAGTGGGTTCCGTCAATGAGCAGTTCTTC. The encoded protein is CASSQVGSVNEQFF.

V and J are TRBV7-8 and TRBJ2-5, with D perhaps matching TRBD1 (6 bases). With 5 bases removed from V and 0 bases from J, the gap between germline ends came to 10 bases. Germline V CDR1 and CDR2: SGHVS, FQNEAQ. The CDR3 totals 14 residues. The CDR3 loop is CASSMTGNQETQYF. The CDR3 nucleotides read TGTGCCAGCAGCATGACAGGAAACCAAGAGACCCAGTACTTC.

This sequence joins TRBV19 and TRBJ1-2; 9 nucleotides match TRBD1. The CDR3 sequence is 12 residues long. Trimming removed 10 bases from V and 8 bases from J; junction bases left unmatched: 8. Looked up from germline, CDR1 is LNHDA and CDR2 is SQIVND (reference sequence). Written as DNA, the CDR3 is TGTGCCACCCGGGACAGGGAGAAGGGCTACACCTTC. Amino acid sequence: CATRDREKGYTF.

The rearrangement uses TRBV30 and TRBJ1-4; D is undetermined. Trimming took 3 bases from V and 0 from J, leaving 11 bases between them. CDR3 length: 15 amino acids. The germline V gene has CDR1 GTSNPN and CDR2 SVGIG (reference sequence). In DNA, the CDR3 is TGTGCCTGGAGCCATGAAGTTGCAACTAATGAAAAACTGTTTTTT. Translation gives CAWSHEVATNEKLFF.

This clone has more than one count but fewer than ten. The CDR3 nucleotides read TGTGCCACCAGCAGACGAGGACAAGCCACAGATACGCAGTATTTT. Translated, it gives CATSRRGQATDTQYF. The chain combines TRBV15 with TRBJ2-3; D may be TRBD1 (5 bases). V lost 2 bases and J lost 2, with 11 bases in between. CDR3 length: 15 residues. Germline CDR1 and CDR2: LNHNV and YYDKDF (reference sequence).

This chain links TRBV9 with TRBJ1-2, with D unresolved. The CDR3 has 12 residues. Between the trimmed V and J ends, which lost 0 bases and 10 bases, there was a span of 10 bases. Germline CDR1 and CDR2: SGDLS and YYNGEE. This chain's CDR3 is CASSVDQDYYTF. The CDR3 DNA sequence: TGTGCCAGCAGCGTAGATCAGGATTACTACACCTTC.

This clone was counted a few times. The chain carries TRBV12-5 and TRBJ2-7; possible D gene TRBD2, 5 bases. Germline assignment: CDR1 LGHNT and CDR2 FRNRAP. V dropped 1 base and J dropped 1 base, with 5 bases sitting between them. CDR3 length equals 13 residues. In DNA form, the CDR3 reads TGTGCTAGTGGTTTGGGGGAGTCCTACGAGCAGTACGTC. Translation: CASGLGESYEQYV.

This clone was counted only a few times. This chain joins TRBV5-1 and TRBJ2-5, with 12 bases that match TRBD1. Germline assignment: CDR1 SGHRS and CDR2 YFSETQ. V trimming: 4 bases; J trimming: 0 bases; junction bases outside the gene matches: 4. The CDR3 loop spans 16 amino acids. The CDR3 sequence is CASSGGTGGYQETQYF. The DNA of the CDR3 is TGCGCCAGCAGCGGGGGGACAGGGGGCTACCAAGAGACCCAGTACTTC.

The chain uses TRBV2 and TRBJ1-4; tentatively, D is TRBD1 (5 bases). The CDR3 spans 16 residues. V lost 6 bases to trimming and J lost 0 bases, with 14 bases between them. Germline V gene lookup returns CDR1 SNHLY and CDR2 FYNNEI. The CDR3 reads CASRFGTLATNEKLFF. As DNA, the CDR3 is TGTGCCAGCAGATTCGGGACGCTTGCAACTAATGAAAAACTGTTTTTT.

The V gene is TRBV30, the J gene TRBJ1-2; D uncertain. V lost 3 bases, J lost 7 bases, and 12 bases lay in between. The CDR3 is made up of 12 amino acids. The germline V gene encodes CDR1 GTSNPN and CDR2 SVGIG (reference sequence). This chain's CDR3 is CAWRVTAGGYTF. For the CDR3, the DNA is TGTGCCTGGAGGGTCACGGCGGGTGGCTACACCTTC.

This clone was found once. The chain has TRBV6-1 and TRBJ1-3; D ambiguous. The CDR3 is 16 amino acids. V lost 4 bases and J lost 4, with 17 bases in between. Germline V gene data show CDR1 as MNHNS and CDR2 as SASEGT. CDR3 sequence: CASSGPSVGTGNTIYF. In DNA form, the CDR3 reads TGTGCCAGCAGTGGACCCTCCGTAGGTACGGGAAACACCATATATTTT.

The chain employs TRBV6-4 and TRBJ2-2; 7 bases map to TRBD2. From germline, CDR1 is MRHNA and CDR2 SNTAGT. Germline trimming cut 5 bases from V and 4 bases from J; bases unmatched to any gene: 10. CDR3 length: 16 amino acids. Written as DNA, the CDR3 is TGTGCCAGCAGTCAGTCGGCGGGAGAGGGCACCGGGGAGCTGTTTTTT. It encodes CASSQSAGEGTGELFF.

V is TRBV11-2 and J is TRBJ2-7; D not resolved. The CDR3 is made up of 14 amino acids. Germline-derived CDR1 and CDR2 are SGHAT and FQNNGV. The germline V and J ends were trimmed by 1 base and 4 bases, with 11 bases remaining between them. The CDR3 region has the DNA TGTGCCAGCAGCTTAGTACCAGGATTTTACGAGCAGTACGTC. Translation gives CASSLVPGFYEQYV.

This chain links TRBV14 with TRBJ2-7; D is possibly TRBD2 (5 bases). V lost 1 base to trimming and J lost 7 bases, with 14 bases between them. CDR1 SGHDN and CDR2 FVKESK come from the germline V gene. CDR3 length: 14 amino acids. CDR3 sequence (DNA): TGTGCCAGCAGCCAAGCTAGCTCTCGGGTGGAGCAGTACTTC. Residues: CASSQASSRVEQYF.

This clone was seen once. V is TRBV18 and J is TRBJ1-2; D is unresolved. CDR1 is KGHSH, CDR2 LQKENI, per germline. Trimming pared 3 bases from V and 4 bases from J, leaving 12 bases between. The CDR3 is 14 amino acids. The CDR3 coding sequence is TGTGCCAGCTCACCGGGCGGTTTATCCTATGGCTACACCTTC. It encodes CASSPGGLSYGYTF.

V usage is TRBV27 and J usage is TRBJ2-3, with 7 bases matching TRBD2. CDR1 and CDR2 from the germline V gene are MNHEY and SMNVEV (reference sequence). The CDR3 is 14 residues long. The V gene end was trimmed by 1 base and the J gene end by 7 bases; junction bases not matched to a gene: 5. CDR3 DNA: TGTGCCAGCAGTTTATATAGGGAGGGCAATACGCAGTATTTT. Protein product: CASSLYREGNTQYF.